Presented here are 4 T cell receptor beta chains from one specimen sequenced in a study of T cells expressing NK-cell markers. From its re-call of the 5' RACE reads, TCRdb lists each CDR3 protein once, without DNA. The listing records about 150,000 distinct CDR3 sequences. The sequencing input was blood T cells: a sorted CD56 or NKG2C T cell subset, CD4+ or CD8+ T cells, or bulk PBMC T cells (not recorded which). These receptors originate from a woman in her forties or fifties in good health.

The chain couples TRBV4-1 to TRBJ2-1; TCRdb names TRBD2, which stays unverified in the absence of DNA. The CDR3 sequence is 16 residues long. Germline lookup yields CDR1 MGHRA and CDR2 YSYEKL. CDR3 region: CASSQDSRGSYNEQFF.

V and J are TRBV6-4 and TRBJ2-3. This CDR3 region has 15 residues. In germline, CDR1 is MRHNA, CDR2 SNTAGT. CDR3 sequence reads: CASSDSAYATDTQYF.

The chain combines TRBV10-2 with TRBJ2-1; TCRdb lists TRBD2, though no DNA is available to test this call. The CDR3 consists of 15 residues. From germline, CDR1 is WSHSY and CDR2 SAAADI. The CDR3 is CASSELAGGLNEQFF.

The V and J genes are TRBV9 and TRBJ2-1. Germline values: CDR1 SGDLS, CDR2 YYNGEE. This CDR3 spans 14 amino acids. This CDR3 reads CASSVGHGDNEQFF.